This T cell receptor beta chain was observed in a study of shared clonotypes between healthy human individuals. Study-level findings and limits: Across a few donors, naive CD4 shared roughly 5%, naive CD8 3.5% to 4%, memory CD4 roughly 2.4%, memory CD8 0.4%. The study generally estimated greater richness for naive than memory subsets.

CDR3 size: 17 residues. V lost 4 bases and J 0 bases, leaving 16 bases between the germline ends. Germline V lookup: CDR1 SNHLY, CDR2 FYNNEI. Details on this clone: Its antigen is not identified.

Profiling relied on immunoSEQ multiplex PCR, and the TCRdb table lists in-frame clones only, not all of them. The data hold around 1.5 million clones, with 95% to 99% observed a single time. The sequenced material came from naive CD4+ T cells sorted from blood. The subset here: CD45RA+ positively selected. This clonotype was sampled from a man in his thirties or forties in good health. This chain joins TRBV2 and TRBJ1-3; no clear D gene. CDR3 nucleotides: TGTGCCAGCAGTGTTTCCCCAGGAACATCCTCTGGAAACACCATATATTTT. Amino acid sequence: CASSVSPGTSSGNTIYF.